This entry lists 6 T cell receptor beta chains sequenced from one sample in a study of blood T cells in healthy people across ages. Sample-barcoded 5' priming and a J-beta primer mix drove a second PCR of 7 to 11 cycles. TCRdb ran MiXCR on the 5' RACE reads and lists one entry per CDR3 protein. The sample includes 800,000 to 950,000 distinct CDR3 sequences, roughly 50% seen only once; the top ten take about an eighth. The sequencing input was blood. The receptors were gathered from a young man in good health.

J is TRBJ2-7 and V is TRBV4-1; a possible D gene is TRBD1 (6 bases). Germline values: CDR1 MGHRA, CDR2 YSYEKL. This CDR3 is built from 16 residues. V was pared by 0 bases and J by 7 bases, with 19 bases between. CDR3 DNA sequence: TGCGCCAGCAGCCAAGATCCGAGGGGGTCTGACAATGAGCAGTACTTC. Encoded protein: CASSQDPRGSDNEQYF.

This clonotype was counted only a few times. The chain couples TRBV7-2 to TRBJ2-1, with D perhaps TRBD1 (5 bases). V gave up 2 bases and J gave up 2 bases, with 13 bases separating them. Germline CDR1 SGHTA, CDR2 FQGNSA. The CDR3 is 16 amino acids. The CDR3 loop is CASSLIRVAPYNEQFF. The DNA for the CDR3 is TGTGCCAGCAGCTTAATCAGGGTAGCCCCCTACAATGAGCAGTTCTTC.

This clonotype was counted a few times. This chain links TRBV7-2 with TRBJ2-1; 9 bases match TRBD1. Germline loops: CDR1 SGHTA, CDR2 FQGNSA. There are 16 residues in the CDR3. The J segment lost 1 base and the V segment lost 1 base, leaving 2 bases of the junction unmatched. The CDR3 reads CASSLVGTGSYNEQFF. The CDR3, as DNA: TGTGCCAGCAGCTTAGTAGGGACAGGGTCCTACAATGAGCAGTTCTTC. Using reference TRBV7-2 and TRBJ2-1 for the parts outside the CDR3, the full variable domain is GAGVSQSPSNKVTEKGKDVELRCDPISGHTALYWYRQSLGQGLEFLIYFQGNSAPDKSGLPSDRFSAERTGGSVSTLTIQRTQQEDSAVYLCASSLVGTGSYNEQFFGPGTRLTVL.

This clonotype has a handful of counts. The chain couples TRBV10-3 to TRBJ2-5; 8 bases map to TRBD1. CDR1 ENHRY and CDR2 SYGVKD come from the germline V gene. V lost 6 bases to trimming and J lost 1 base; unmatched junction nucleotides: 13. CDR3 length: 17 amino acids. Here the CDR3 reads CAIRGRTGKGSQETQYF. CDR3 bases: TGTGCCATCAGGGGGCGGACAGGGAAGGGTTCCCAAGAGACCCAGTACTTC.

The chain joins TRBV4-1 to TRBJ1-2; 8 nucleotides agree with TRBD1. Looked up from germline, CDR1 is MGHRA and CDR2 is YSYEKL. Germline trimming cut 1 base from V and 8 bases from J; bases unmatched to any gene: 18. This CDR3 has 18 residues. CDR3 DNA: TGCGCCAGCAGCCAAGGAGGTCAGGGGGCGCGTCCCTTGGGCGGCTACACCTTC. Amino acids: CASSQGGQGARPLGGYTF.

V gene TRBV13 combines with J gene TRBJ2-5; 11 nucleotides align to TRBD2. V lost 5 bases, J lost 4 bases, and 9 bases stayed unmatched. Looked up from germline, CDR1 is PRHDT and CDR2 is FYEKMQ (reference sequence). This CDR3 is 16 amino acids long. CDR3 sequence (DNA): TGTGCCAGCAGCACATCTAGCGGGGGGCCCTCAGAGACCCAGTACTTC. It codes for CASSTSSGGPSETQYF.